This TCR beta chain is from a study of shared clonotypes between healthy human individuals. The germline CDR1 and CDR2 sequences are SGHNT and YYREEE (reference sequence). V lost 4 bases, J lost 7 bases, and 12 bases stayed unmatched. The CDR3 spans 16 residues. Overall study findings and caveats: The low donor count limited represented genetic and exposure-history diversity. Despite large depth, rarefaction showed incomplete sorted-subset sequencing.

When replicate PCRs were run on sorted subsets, they used 150 to 250 ng DNA, tens of thousands of T cell genomes. Repertoires were generated with immunoSEQ multiplex PCR, while TCRdb's copy carries only in-frame clones and drops some. This table holds about a million clones, approximately 77% found once. About this clone: Its antigen is undetermined.

This sequence originates from a man aged 18 to 30 in good health. Some clones in this sample may be carry-over from other donors' samples. J is TRBJ2-1 and V is TRBV5-4; 9 bases are a match to TRBD2. Sequencing input: memory CD4+ T cells from PBMCs. Subset here: CD45RA-negative fraction. CDR3 residues: CASSPPPAGGKNEQFF. DNA for the CDR3: TGTGCCAGCAGCCCCCCGCCAGCGGGAGGTAAGAATGAGCAGTTCTTC.